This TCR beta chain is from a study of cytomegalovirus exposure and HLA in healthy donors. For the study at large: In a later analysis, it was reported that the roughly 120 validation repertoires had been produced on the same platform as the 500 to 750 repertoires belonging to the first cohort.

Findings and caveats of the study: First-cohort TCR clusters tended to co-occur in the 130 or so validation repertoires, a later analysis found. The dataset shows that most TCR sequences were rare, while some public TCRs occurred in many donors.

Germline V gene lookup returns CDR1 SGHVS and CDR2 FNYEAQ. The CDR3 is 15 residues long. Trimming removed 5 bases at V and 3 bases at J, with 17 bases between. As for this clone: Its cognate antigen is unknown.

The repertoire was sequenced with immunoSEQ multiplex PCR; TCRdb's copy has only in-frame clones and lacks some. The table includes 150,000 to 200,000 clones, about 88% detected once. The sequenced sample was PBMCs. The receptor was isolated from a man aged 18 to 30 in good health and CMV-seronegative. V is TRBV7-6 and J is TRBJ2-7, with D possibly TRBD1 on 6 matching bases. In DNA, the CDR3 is TGTGCCAGCAGCCCAATAGCCGGGACAATCTACGAGCAGTACTTC. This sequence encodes CASSPIAGTIYEQYF.